The sequence of this T cell receptor beta chain was determined in a study of blood T cell repertoires in COVID-19 (dated by TCRdb to between 2020 and 2021). Describing the broader study: Samples from collaborators originated in the United States, Italy and Spain and spanned both the acute and convalescent phases of COVID-19. The material from the prospective study consisted of cDNA or gDNA derived from T cells, B-cell-depleted T cells, or PBMCs. The dataset comprised deeply sampled blood TCRbeta repertoires from subjects exposed to, actively infected with, or recovered from COVID-19. A freely available public database, intended as a resource for researchers studying the immune response to SARS-CoV-2, is where the repertoires were released. Samples were obtained from the ongoing ImmuneRACE study (first 160 participants) and from 1,200 or so subjects provided by 6 global collaborators. The sample metadata nearly always contained a de-identified subject ID, COVID-19 status, age in years and sex. Where available, HLA class I and class II types were obtained from metadata supplied by the sample provider rather than from assay-based typing. Beyond this particular receptor, the publication reports: Clinical and demographic metadata were provided uncurated, with the amount varying by source and participant.

TCRbeta CDR3 regions were amplified from genomic DNA by means of the immunoSEQ Assay, a bias-controlled multiplex PCR. In the source study's methods: Within the assay, amplification of reference gene primers was used to estimate how many nucleated cells each sample contained. Sequence reads were collapsed and filtered to measure the absolute abundance of every unique TCRbeta CDR3 rearrangement. For each sample, productive Simpson clonality was calculated by taking the square root of Simpson's diversity index across productive rearrangements. Held by TCRdb, this immuneACCESS table contains in-frame sequences only and omits some clones. Under half of the omission traces to an unresolved V gene where checked; the cause of the rest is unknown. D and trimming come from the DNA, and the V and J calls and clone size come from that table. The sample has around 450,000 clones on record, 80% to 95% of them singletons. Clones ranked in the top ten supply 0.6% of the sample.

With respect to this clone: The target of this receptor is not known. One base away there is no much larger clone; base qualities are not given.

In the prospective study, participants were 18 to 89 years old, resided in 25 or so geographic areas of the United States, and were enrolled through a virtual design. In the prospective study, participants were assigned to cohorts based on the clinical history participants reported in a screening survey and a study questionnaire. Recovered participants in ImmuneRACE Cohort 3 were defined by two consecutive negative NP/OP PCR tests, clearance by a healthcare professional, or resolution of symptoms. Mobile phlebotomists in the prospective study collected whole blood, serum and a nasopharyngeal or oropharyngeal swab from every participant. Participants in the prospective study had the option to provide additional blood draws and questionnaires over a roughly 2-month period. Before DNA extraction, blood samples from the prospective study were shipped at room temperature or frozen. According to the germline V gene, CDR1 reads MDHEN and CDR2 reads SYDVKM. Measured from the cysteine to the phenylalanine, the CDR3 is 13 residues long. Solely the CDR3 DNA is kept, with 39 bases framed from the first base. The germline ends are 10 bases apart after V is trimmed by 3 bases and J by 5 bases.

The sequencing sample was made of PBMCs or T cells enriched from blood (not recorded which). This sequence uses TRBV28 and TRBJ2-5, with TRBD2 as a weak D call on 6 bases. The TCR originated in a man aged 18 to 29 who had recovered from COVID-19. The CDR3 region reads CASSFPAGETQYF. The DNA is as follows: TGTGCCAGCAGTTTCCCGGCGGGGGAGACCCAGTACTTC. The reference TRBV28 and TRBJ2-5 proteins fill in what lies around the CDR3, so the full variable domain reads DVKVTQSSRYLVKRTGEKVFLECVQDMDHENMFWYRQDPGLGLRLIYFSYDVKMKEKGDIPEGYSVSREKKERFSLILESASTNQTSMYLCASSFPAGETQYFGPGTRLLVL.